The next 9 T cell receptor beta chains were all read from a single sample in a study of blood T cell repertoires in COVID-19. TCRdb's copy holds only in-frame clones and misses some; the assay was immunoSEQ multiplex PCR. The sample has a few hundred thousand clones; roughly 80% are singletons. The specimen was PBMCs or T cells enriched from blood (not recorded which). These receptors were collected from a man aged 40-49 years who had been exposed to COVID-19.

This chain links TRBV12-3 or TRBV12-4 with TRBJ1-3; TRBD1 might be the D (5 bases). This CDR3 is built from 13 residues. V was clipped by 8 bases and J by 1 base, with 9 bases between them. The chain's CDR3 is CASGGGSGNTIYF. CDR3 nucleotide sequence: TGTGCCAGCGGGGGAGGGTCTGGAAACACCATATATTTT.

The chain carries TRBV30 and TRBJ1-5; 10 bases are shared with TRBD1. CDR1 is GTSNPN, CDR2 SVGIG, per germline (reference sequence). V was clipped by 6 bases and J by 6 bases; unmatched bases: 11. This CDR3 has 15 residues. In DNA, the CDR3 is TGTGCCTGTCGGGACAGGGGCCGGGTTAGTCAGCCCCAGCATTTT. Protein: CACRDRGRVSQPQHF.

This chain connects TRBV12-3 or TRBV12-4 to TRBJ2-1; 7 nucleotides agree with TRBD2. CDR3 size: 13 residues. V lost 6 bases to trimming and J lost 9 bases; unmatched junction nucleotides: 8. The CDR3 coding sequence is TGTGCCAGCAGGGCTAGCGGTACAATTGAGCAGTTCTTC. This codes for CASRASGTIEQFF.

CDR3 sequence reads: CATSDTGTANYEQYF. CDR3 nucleotides: TGTGCCACCAGTGACACCGGGACAGCTAACTACGAGCAGTACTTC. The genes are TRBV24-1 and TRBJ2-7; TRBD1 agrees at 7 bases. Trimming cost V 4 bases and J 3 bases; bases outside gene matches: 8. The length of the CDR3 is 15 residues. The germline V gene encodes CDR1 KGHDR and CDR2 SFDVKD.

This rearrangement joins TRBV24-1 to TRBJ2-5, with TRBD2 identical over 8 bases. V lost 5 bases, J lost 0 bases, and 7 bases stayed unmatched. From germline, CDR1 is KGHDR and CDR2 SFDVKD. The CDR3 totals 16 residues. CDR3: CATSVAREGYQETQYF. The CDR3 nucleotides are TGTGCCACCAGTGTTGCACGGGAGGGGTACCAAGAGACCCAGTACTTC.

This clone was seen a handful of times. This chain uses TRBV19 with TRBJ2-7; D might be TRBD2 (5 bases). Trimming stripped 10 bases from V and 0 bases from J, with 16 bases between. Per the germline V gene, CDR1 is LNHDA and CDR2 is SQIVND (reference sequence). The CDR3 extends over 14 amino acids. The CDR3 region has the DNA TGTGCCACTACCCGTCCCGGGAACTCCTACGAGCAGTACTTC. Protein product: CATTRPGNSYEQYF.

The rearrangement uses TRBV27 and TRBJ1-4; D may be TRBD1 (5 bases). The germline CDR1 and CDR2 sequences are MNHEY and SMNVEV (reference sequence). The CDR3 sequence is 15 residues long. V lost 3 bases to trimming and J lost 5 bases, with 13 bases between them. The CDR3 loop reads CASSLEGAINEKLFF. CDR3 bases: TGTGCCAGCAGTTTGGAAGGGGCCATAAATGAAAAACTGTTTTTT.

The rearrangement joins TRBV6-5 to TRBJ1-1; weak D call: TRBD1 (5 bases). Trimming shortened V by 0 bases and J by 10 bases, and 12 bases separated the two germline ends. CDR3 size: 13 residues. Per germline, CDR1 MNHEY and CDR2 SVGAGI. The CDR3 coding sequence is TGTGCCAGCAGTTACTCGATATCGGGGGTAGCTTTCTTT. This gives the protein CASSYSISGVAFF.

V is TRBV14 and J is TRBJ1-1; tentatively, D is TRBD1 (6 bases). CDR1 is SGHDN, CDR2 FVKESK, per germline. The CDR3 has 13 residues. V was clipped by 2 bases and J by 5 bases, with 9 bases between them. The CDR3 sequence: CASSQQGRTEAFF. The DNA of the CDR3 is TGTGCCAGCAGCCAACAGGGGCGAACTGAAGCTTTCTTT.